Below are 3 T cell receptor beta chains sequenced from a single sample in a study of cytomegalovirus exposure and HLA in healthy donors (dated by TCRdb to about 2017). Libraries came from the immunoSEQ multiplex PCR assay. The multiplex PCR relied on a mix of 60 forward primers for TCR Vbeta segments and 13 reverse primers for TCR Jbeta segments. Drawn from immuneACCESS, this table holds only the in-frame rearrangements with V and J called that TCRdb kept. Clones are partly lost; checked studies trace under half to an unresolved V gene and leave the rest unexplained. This sample comprises approximately 180,000 clones, roughly 70% of them detected only once. 2.5% to 3.5% of the sample is taken by the ten largest. The sequencing sample was made of PBMCs. The receptor source for this set is a male donor in good health and CMV-seronegative.

The chain combines TRBV4-1 with TRBJ1-5; D remains ambiguous. Deletions cut 4 bases from V and 2 bases from J, with 18 bases between. Germline values: CDR1 MGHRA, CDR2 YSYEKL. The CDR3 is 17 residues long. CDR3: CASSRPKTMQGNQPQHF. CDR3 coding DNA: TGCGCCAGCAGCCGACCCAAAACGATGCAGGGCAATCAGCCCCAGCATTTT.

The chain recombines TRBV27 with TRBJ1-1; D is undetermined. In germline, CDR1 is MNHEY, CDR2 SMNVEV (reference sequence). The CDR3 has 13 residues. Trimming removed 3 bases from V and 3 bases from J, with 8 bases in between. The CDR3 DNA follows: TGTGCCAGCAGTTTTTATCCCCACACTGAAGCTTTCTTT. Protein product: CASSFYPHTEAFF.

Points on this clone: The sample has other DNA sequences that encode this CDR3 too. The chain has TRBV6-5 and TRBJ2-7; TRBD2 matches 8 bases. Trimming removed 0 bases from V and 2 bases from J; junction bases left unmatched: 0. Germline CDR1 reads MNHEY; CDR2 reads SVGAGI. This CDR3 spans 14 amino acids. The CDR3 region has the DNA TGTGCCAGCAGTTACTCTAGCGGGGCCTACGAGCAGTACTTC. It yields the protein CASSYSSGAYEQYF.